The rows below give T cell receptor beta chains drawn from one sample of a study of blood T cell repertoires in COVID-19. This table comes from immunoSEQ multiplex PCR, and its TCRdb copy is limited to in-frame clones, with some not included. The sample comprises approximately 200,000 clones, just under 90% of which are singletons, and 5.5% to 8% rests with the top ten. Sequenced sample: peripheral blood. These receptors were taken from a man aged 60-69 years who had recovered from COVID-19. Each CDR3 is given without its conserved first and last residue. The order of the fields is V gene, J gene, CDR3 length, CDR3 protein.

TRBV19	TRBJ2-6	13	ASWRTASGANVLT
TRBV5-4	TRBJ2-1	13	ASSLRTGAYNEQF
TRBV7-2	TRBJ2-2	11	ASSESAYRELF
TRBV6-5	TRBJ2-2	12	ASSFEINTGELF
TRBV5-1	TRBJ2-2	13	ASSFSTSDAGELF
TRBV6-5	TRBJ2-7	10	ASSRASGEQY
TRBV7-3	TRBJ2-3	14	ASSFGTSGGTDTQY
TRBV5-1	TRBJ2-5	13	ASSLAGPVGETQY
TRBV5-6	TRBJ1-1	11	ASGLDRAPEAF
TRBV5-1	TRBJ1-1	14	ASSLGPPQVNTEAF
TRBV15	TRBJ2-2	11	ATSTGVTGELF
TRBV6-6	TRBJ1-3	12	ASTKQGLGNTIY
TRBV2	TRBJ1-1	10	ASSRENTEAF
TRBV5-4	TRBJ2-1	13	ASSLAQVSYNEQF
TRBV5-4	TRBJ2-6	13	ASSSSSGGANVLT
TRBV30	TRBJ1-5	11	AWSDRGLTPQH
TRBV5-3	TRBJ1-5	16	ARRTRPPGQTFNQPQH
TRBV2	TRBJ2-1	11	ASMVSSYNEQF
TRBV19	TRBJ2-5	16	ASSIDPPSLAGEETQY
TRBV11-3	TRBJ2-2	13	ASSPSGRRTGELF
TRBV18	TRBJ1-1	10	ASSRRDSEAF
TRBV25-1	TRBJ2-3	14	ASLPRDRGYTDTQY
TRBV6-5	TRBJ1-1	12	ASSTTGKNTEAF
TRBV11-2	TRBJ2-7	10	ASSGGPNIQY
TRBV7-2	TRBJ1-6	13	ASSLTADRVSPLH
TRBV5-6	TRBJ1-2	10	ASSPDRGGYT
TRBV7-3	TRBJ2-1	13	ASSPSGQGYNEQF
TRBV6-5	TRBJ1-3	14	ASSYGTSGSGNTIY
TRBV19	TRBJ1-2	12	ASSIDGGNYGYT
TRBV6-5	TRBJ2-5	11	ASRQTGWETQY
TRBV10-3	TRBJ2-5	11	AIGAGQEETQY